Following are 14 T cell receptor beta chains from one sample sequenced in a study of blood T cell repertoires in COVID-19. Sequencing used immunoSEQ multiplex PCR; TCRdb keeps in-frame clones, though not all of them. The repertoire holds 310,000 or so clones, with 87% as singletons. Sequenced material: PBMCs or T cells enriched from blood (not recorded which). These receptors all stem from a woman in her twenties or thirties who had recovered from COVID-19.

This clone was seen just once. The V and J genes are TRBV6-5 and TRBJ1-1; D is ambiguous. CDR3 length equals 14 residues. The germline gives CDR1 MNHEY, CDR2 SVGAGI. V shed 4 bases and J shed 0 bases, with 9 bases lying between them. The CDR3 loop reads CASSFLTVNTEAFF. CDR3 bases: TGTGCCAGCAGTTTTCTCACGGTGAACACTGAAGCTTTCTTT.

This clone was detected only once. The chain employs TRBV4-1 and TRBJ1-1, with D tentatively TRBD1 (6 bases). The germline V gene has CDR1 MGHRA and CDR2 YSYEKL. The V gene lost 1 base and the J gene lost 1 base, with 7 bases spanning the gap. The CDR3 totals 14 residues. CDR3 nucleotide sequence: TGCGCCAGCAGCCAAGTGGGACAGAACACTGAAGCTTTCTTT. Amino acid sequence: CASSQVGQNTEAFF.

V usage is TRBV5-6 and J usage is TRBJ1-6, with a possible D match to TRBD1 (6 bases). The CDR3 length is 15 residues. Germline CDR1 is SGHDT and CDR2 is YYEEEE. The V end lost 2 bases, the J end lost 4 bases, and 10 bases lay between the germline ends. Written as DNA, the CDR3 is TGTGCCAGCAGCTTCGGGACACCTTATAATTCACCCCTCCACTTT. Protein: CASSFGTPYNSPLHF.

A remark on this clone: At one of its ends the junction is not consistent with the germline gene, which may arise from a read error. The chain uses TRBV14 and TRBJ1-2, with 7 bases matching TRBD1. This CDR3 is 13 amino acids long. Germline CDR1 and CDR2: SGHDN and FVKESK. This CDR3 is CASSQVRQGGTSF. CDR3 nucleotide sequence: TGTGCCAGCAGCCAAGTAAGACAGGGAGGAACCTCCTTC.

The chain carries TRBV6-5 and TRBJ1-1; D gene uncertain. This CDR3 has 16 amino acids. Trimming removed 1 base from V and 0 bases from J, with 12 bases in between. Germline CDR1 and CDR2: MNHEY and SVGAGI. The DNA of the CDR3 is TGTGCCAGCAGTTACTACCGGGTCGCAATGAACACTGAAGCTTTCTTT. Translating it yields CASSYYRVAMNTEAFF.

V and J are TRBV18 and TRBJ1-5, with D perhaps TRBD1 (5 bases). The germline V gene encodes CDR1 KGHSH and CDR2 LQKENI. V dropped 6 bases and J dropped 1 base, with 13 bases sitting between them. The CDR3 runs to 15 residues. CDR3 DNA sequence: TGTGCCAGCTCCCGGGACTCCGCAAGCAATCAGCCCCAGCATTTT. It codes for CASSRDSASNQPQHF.

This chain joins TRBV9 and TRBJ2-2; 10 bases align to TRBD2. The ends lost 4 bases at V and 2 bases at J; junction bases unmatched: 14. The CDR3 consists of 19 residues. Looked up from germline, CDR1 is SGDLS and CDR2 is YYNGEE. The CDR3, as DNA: TGTGCCAGCAGCCGAGCTCCTTCTAGCGGGGGCCATAACACCGGGGAGCTGTTTTTT. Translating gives CASSRAPSSGGHNTGELFF.

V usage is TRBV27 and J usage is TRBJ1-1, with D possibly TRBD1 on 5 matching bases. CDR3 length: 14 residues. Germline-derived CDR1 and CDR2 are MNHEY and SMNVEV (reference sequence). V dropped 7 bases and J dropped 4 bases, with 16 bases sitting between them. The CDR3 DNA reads TGTGCCAGCACATGGACGGTGGGGGGCACTGAAGCTTTCTTT. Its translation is CASTWTVGGTEAFF.

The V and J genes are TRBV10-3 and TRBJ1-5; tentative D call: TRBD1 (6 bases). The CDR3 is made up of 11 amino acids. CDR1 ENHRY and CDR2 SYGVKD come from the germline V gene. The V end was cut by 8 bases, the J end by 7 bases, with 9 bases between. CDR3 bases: TGTGCCATCGGACAGTCACAGCCCCAGCATTTT. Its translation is CAIGQSQPQHF.

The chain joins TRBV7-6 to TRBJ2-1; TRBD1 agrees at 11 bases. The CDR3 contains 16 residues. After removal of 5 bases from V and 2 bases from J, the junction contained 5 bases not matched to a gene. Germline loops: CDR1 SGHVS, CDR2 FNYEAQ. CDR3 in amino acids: CASSVGGQGAYNEQFF. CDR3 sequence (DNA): TGTGCCAGCAGCGTAGGGGGACAGGGGGCCTACAATGAGCAGTTCTTC.

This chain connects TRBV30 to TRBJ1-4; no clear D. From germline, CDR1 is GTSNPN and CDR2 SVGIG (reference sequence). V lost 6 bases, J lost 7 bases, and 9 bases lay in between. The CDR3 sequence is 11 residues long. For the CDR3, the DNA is TGTGCCTGTCTAAATCGTGAAAAACTGTTTTTT. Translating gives CACLNREKLFF. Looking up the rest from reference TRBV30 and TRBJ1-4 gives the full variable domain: SQTIHQWPATLVQPVGSPLSLECTVEGTSNPNLYWYRQAAGRGLQLLFYSVGIGQISSEVPQNLSASRPQDRQFILSSKKLLLSDSGFYLCACLNREKLFFGSGTQLSVL.

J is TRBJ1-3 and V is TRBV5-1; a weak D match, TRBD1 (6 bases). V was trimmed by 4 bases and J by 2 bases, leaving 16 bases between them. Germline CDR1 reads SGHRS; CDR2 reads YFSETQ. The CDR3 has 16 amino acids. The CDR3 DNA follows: TGCGCCAGCAGCCTGGCCACAGGGCTGACTGGAAACACCATATATTTT. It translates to CASSLATGLTGNTIYF.

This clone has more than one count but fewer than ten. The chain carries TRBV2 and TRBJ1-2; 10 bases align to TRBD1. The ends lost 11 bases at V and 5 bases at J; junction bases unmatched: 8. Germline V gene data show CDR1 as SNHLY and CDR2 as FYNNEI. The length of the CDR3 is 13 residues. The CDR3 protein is CAGSGQGSYGYTF. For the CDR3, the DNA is TGTGCCGGATCGGGACAGGGGTCGTATGGCTACACCTTC.

The CDR3 DNA is TGTGCCAGCGCGGGGGGTAACTATGGCTACACCTTC. This gives the protein CASAGGNYGYTF. V is TRBV12-3 or TRBV12-4 and J is TRBJ1-2; maybe TRBD1 (5 bases). This CDR3 comprises 12 residues. V was shortened by 8 bases and J by 1 base, with 8 bases between the two germline ends.